This TCR beta chain was documented in a study of shared clonotypes between healthy human individuals. With regard to this clone: The antigen is undetermined.

Overall study results and limits: Clonotype sharing among donors was expected to depend on sequencing depth. Larger estimated richness was generally seen in naive subsets than in memory subsets.

V gave up 8 bases and J gave up 7 bases, with 12 bases separating them. This CDR3 contains 13 residues. Per germline, CDR1 MDHEN and CDR2 SYDVKM. Genomic DNA per cell subset filled all wells of several immunoSEQ plates. Assay: immunoSEQ multiplex PCR; the TCRdb copy retains only in-frame clones and omits some. The profile covers around 690,000 clones, with 90% appearing a single time and about a third taken by the ten largest. The origin of this receptor is a man aged 18 to 29 in good health. Some clones in this sample may be carry-over from other donors' samples. V and J are TRBV28 and TRBJ1-6, with D tentatively TRBD1 (5 bases). Sequencing input: memory CD8+ T cells from PBMCs. The subset here: CD45RO+ cells pooled with CCR7-negative TemRA cells. The CDR3: CASEPGLNSPLHF. In DNA form, the CDR3 reads TGTGCCAGCGAGCCGGGGCTAAATTCACCCCTCCACTTT.